This T cell receptor (beta chain) was identified in a study of spatial heterogeneity in lung cancer. The study's findings and limits: Whereas they appeared in blood less at follow-up, ubiquitous expanded tumor TCRs appeared there more at resection.

The V gene lost 8 bases and the J gene lost 7 bases, with 21 bases spanning the gap. The CDR3 sequence is 14 residues long. Germline V lookup: CDR1 SGHVS, CDR2 FQNEAQ. Every cDNA TCR molecule received its own unique molecular identifier. MiXCR was run by TCRdb on the 5' RACE reads, yielding one entry per CDR3 protein. The repertoire holds approximately 40,000 distinct CDR3 sequences, with 4% to 6% as singletons. As to time point: sample taken at primary tumor resection. Whole RNA was taken from tumor, nontumor lung or frozen PBMC; it was then sequenced unsorted. Donors were 55 to 75 untreated early-stage non-small cell lung cancer patients. This clonotype is medium-sized (0.01 to 0.1%) by share. Antigen specificity is unknown.

The sequenced sample was PBMCs, obtained at surgery. This receptor was taken from a female donor with early-stage non-small cell lung cancer. This chain links TRBV7-8 with TRBJ2-7; weak D call: TRBD2 (6 bases). The CDR3 bases are TGTGCCAGCTCCCGGGGCCTCCTGACTAGTGAGCAGTACTTC. Translated: CASSRGLLTSEQYF.